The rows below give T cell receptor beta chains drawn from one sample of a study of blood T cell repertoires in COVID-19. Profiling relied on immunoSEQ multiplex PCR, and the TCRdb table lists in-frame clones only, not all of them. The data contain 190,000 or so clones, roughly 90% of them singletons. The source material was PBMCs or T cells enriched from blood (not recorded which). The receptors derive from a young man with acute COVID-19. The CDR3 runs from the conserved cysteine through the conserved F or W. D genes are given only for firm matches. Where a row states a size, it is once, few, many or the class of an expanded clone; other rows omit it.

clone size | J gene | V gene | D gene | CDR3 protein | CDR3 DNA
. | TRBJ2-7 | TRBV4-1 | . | CASSQGWGQGDEQYF | TGCGCCAGCAGCCAAGGGTGGGGGCAAGGTGACGAGCAGTACTTC
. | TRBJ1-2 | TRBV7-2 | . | CASSLGRIYGYTF | TGTGCCAGCAGCTTGGGGAGGATCTATGGCTACACCTTC
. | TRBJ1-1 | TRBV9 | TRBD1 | CASSALLQGATEAFF | TGTGCCAGCAGCGCCCTTCTCCAGGGGGCCACTGAAGCTTTCTTT
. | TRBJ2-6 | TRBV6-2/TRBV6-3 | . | CASSPDSSRGANVLTF | TGTGCCAGCAGTCCCGACAGCTCCAGGGGGGCCAACGTCCTGACTTTC
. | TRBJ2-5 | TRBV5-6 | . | CASSLGGRETQYF | TGTGCCAGCAGTTTAGGAGGTAGAGAGACCCAGTACTTC
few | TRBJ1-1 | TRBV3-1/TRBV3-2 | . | CASSQLNQGNTEAFF | TGTGCCAGCAGCCAGCTAAACCAGGGGAACACTGAAGCTTTCTTT
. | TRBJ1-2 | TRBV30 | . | CAWSVRGDYGYTF | TGTGCCTGGAGTGTACGGGGGGACTATGGCTACACCTTC
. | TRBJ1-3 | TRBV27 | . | CASSFLGNTIYF | TGTGCCAGCAGCTTCCTCGGAAACACCATATATTTT
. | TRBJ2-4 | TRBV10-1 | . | CASVLGWVPKNIQYF | TGCGCCAGCGTGCTCGGGTGGGTACCCAAAAACATTCAGTACTTC
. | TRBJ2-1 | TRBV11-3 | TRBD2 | CASSLGLALPNEQFF | TGTGCCAGCAGCCTGGGACTAGCATTACCCAATGAGCAGTTCTTC
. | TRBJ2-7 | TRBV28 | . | CASSFLAFSSYEQYF | TGTGCCAGCAGTTTCTTAGCTTTCAGCTCCTACGAGCAGTACTTC
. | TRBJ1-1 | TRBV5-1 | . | CASSLGLEAFF | TGCGCCAGCAGCTTGGGACTTGAAGCTTTCTTT
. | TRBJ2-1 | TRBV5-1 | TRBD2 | CASSFLAGTYNEQFF | TGCGCCAGCAGCTTTCTAGCGGGAACCTACAATGAGCAGTTCTTC
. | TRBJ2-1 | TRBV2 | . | CASSEGGAIGEQFF | TGTGCCAGCAGTGAGGGGGGGGCTATCGGTGAGCAGTTCTTC
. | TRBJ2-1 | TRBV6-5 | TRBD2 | CASSRSGRTYNEQFF | TGTGCCAGCAGCCGCAGCGGGAGAACGTACAATGAGCAGTTCTTC
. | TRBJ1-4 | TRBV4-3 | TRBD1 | CASSQDFGTGWGEKLFF | TGCGCCAGCAGCCAAGACTTCGGGACAGGGTGGGGTGAAAAACTGTTTTTT
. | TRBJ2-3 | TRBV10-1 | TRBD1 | CASSESRTGRSTQYF | TGCGCCAGCAGTGAGTCGCGGACAGGACGGAGTACGCAGTATTTT
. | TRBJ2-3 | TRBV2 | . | CASSESPTHGGTDTQYF | TGTGCCAGCAGTGAAAGCCCAACCCACGGGGGCACAGATACGCAGTATTTT
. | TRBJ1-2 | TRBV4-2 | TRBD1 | CASSTTGGSYGYTF | TGTGCCAGCAGCACGACAGGGGGCTCATATGGCTACACCTTC
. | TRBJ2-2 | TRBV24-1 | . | CATSDQGTGELFF | TGTGCCACCAGTGACCAGGGAACCGGGGAGCTGTTTTTT
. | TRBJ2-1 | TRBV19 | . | CASSIGTLPYNEQFF | TGTGCCAGTAGTATAGGGACACTCCCCTACAATGAGCAGTTCTTC
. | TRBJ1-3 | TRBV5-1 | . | CASSLDLRSGNTIYF | TGCGCCAGCAGCTTGGATCTTCGCTCTGGAAACACCATATATTTT
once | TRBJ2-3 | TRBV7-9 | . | CASSLLDTLSTDTQYF | TGTGCCAGCAGCTTATTGGACACTCTTTCCACAGATACGCAGTATTTT
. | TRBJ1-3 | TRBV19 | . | CASISSGNTIYF | TGTGCCAGTATCAGCTCTGGAAACACCATATATTTT
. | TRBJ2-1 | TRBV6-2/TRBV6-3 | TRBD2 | CASSYSLSGSPFF | TGTGCCAGCAGTTATAGCCTGAGCGGGAGTCCGTTCTTC
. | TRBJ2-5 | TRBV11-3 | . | CASSLGGDAKYF | TGTGCCAGCAGCCTAGGTGGAGACGCAAAGTACTTC
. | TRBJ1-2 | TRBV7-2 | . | CASSLGVHSTYGYTF | TGTGCCAGCAGCTTAGGGGTCCACAGTACTTATGGCTACACCTTC
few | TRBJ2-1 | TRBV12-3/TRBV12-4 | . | CASQAGYNEQFF | TGTGCCAGCCAGGCGGGCTACAATGAGCAGTTCTTC
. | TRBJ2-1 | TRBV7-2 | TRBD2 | CASSSTSGSYNEQFF | TGTGCCAGCAGCTCGACTAGCGGGAGTTACAATGAGCAGTTCTTC
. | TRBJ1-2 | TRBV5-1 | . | CASSPLTTASGGYTF | TGCGCCAGCAGCCCCTTAACTACCGCCTCGGGTGGCTACACCTTC
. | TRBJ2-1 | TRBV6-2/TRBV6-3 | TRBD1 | CASSNGQGDNEQFF | TGTGCCAGCAGTAACGGACAGGGAGACAATGAGCAGTTCTTC
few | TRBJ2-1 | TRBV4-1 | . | CASSQESESSYNEQFF | TGCGCCAGCAGCCAAGAATCGGAGAGCTCCTACAATGAGCAGTTCTTC
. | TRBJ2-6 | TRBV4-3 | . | CASSQDLPVSGANVLTF | TGCGCCAGCAGCCAAGATCTTCCAGTCTCTGGGGCCAACGTCCTGACTTTC
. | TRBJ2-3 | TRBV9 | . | CASSVWGRDTDTQYF | TGTGCCAGCAGCGTCTGGGGGCGCGACACAGATACGCAGTATTTT
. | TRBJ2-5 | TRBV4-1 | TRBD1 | CASSQGRGIYQETQYF | TGCGCCAGCAGCCAAGGCAGGGGGATTTATCAAGAGACCCAGTACTTC
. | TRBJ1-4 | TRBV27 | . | CASGPTDEYITTNEKLFF | TGTGCCAGCGGGCCGACAGACGAATATATTACAACTAATGAAAAACTGTTTTTT
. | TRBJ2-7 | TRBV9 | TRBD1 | CASSPPTGAYEQYF | TGTGCCAGCAGCCCGCCGACAGGGGCCTACGAGCAGTACTTC
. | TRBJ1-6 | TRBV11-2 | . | CASSFATGVDSPLHF | TGTGCCAGCAGCTTCGCAACAGGAGTCGATTCACCCCTCCACTTT
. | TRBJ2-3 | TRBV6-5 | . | CASSYSTLGAQYF | TGTGCCAGCAGTTACTCGACCCTCGGGGCGCAGTATTTT
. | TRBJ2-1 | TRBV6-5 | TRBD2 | CASSAGTRYNEQFF | TGTGCCAGCAGCGCTGGGACTAGGTACAATGAGCAGTTCTTC
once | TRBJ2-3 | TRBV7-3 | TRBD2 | CASSRGYTGGSEAQYF | TGTGCCAGCTCCCGGGGGTACACGGGGGGATCCGAGGCGCAGTATTTT
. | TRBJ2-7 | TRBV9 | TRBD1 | CASSVGDRAPWEQYF | TGTGCCAGCAGCGTAGGAGACAGGGCTCCTTGGGAGCAGTACTTC
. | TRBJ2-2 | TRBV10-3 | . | CAISESGTDLTGELFF | TGTGCCATCAGTGAGTCCGGGACTGATTTGACCGGGGAGCTGTTTTTT
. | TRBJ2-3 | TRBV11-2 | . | CASRASSTDTQYF | TGTGCCAGCAGGGCTTCTAGCACAGATACGCAGTATTTT
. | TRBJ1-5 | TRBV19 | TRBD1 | CASSIPGQGVGWNQPQHF | TGTGCCAGTAGTATACCGGGACAGGGGGTAGGTTGGAATCAGCCCCAGCATTTT
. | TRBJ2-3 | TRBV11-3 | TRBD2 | CASSSDPAGDALDTQYF | TGTGCCAGCAGCTCCGACCCAGCGGGAGATGCCCTAGATACGCAGTATTTT
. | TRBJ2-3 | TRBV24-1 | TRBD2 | CATSDHGTSGSWNTDTQYF | TGTGCCACCAGTGATCACGGGACTAGCGGGAGTTGGAACACAGATACGCAGTATTTT
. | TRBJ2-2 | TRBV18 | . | CASSPRRTGELFF | TGTGCCAGCTCACCTAGGAGGACCGGGGAGCTGTTTTTT
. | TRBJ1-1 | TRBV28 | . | CASSSRTEAFF | TGTGCCAGCAGTTCCCGCACTGAAGCTTTCTTT
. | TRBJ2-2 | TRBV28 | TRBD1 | CASSLWAGTGSNTGELFF | TGTGCCAGCAGTTTATGGGCCGGGACAGGCTCCAACACCGGGGAGCTGTTTTTT
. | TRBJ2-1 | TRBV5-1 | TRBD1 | CASSPTGQGYPNEQFF | TGCGCCAGCAGCCCAACGGGACAGGGGTACCCCAATGAGCAGTTCTTC
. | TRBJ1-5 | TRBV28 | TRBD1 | CASRTGTGGRNNQPQHF | TGTGCCAGCAGGACCGGGACAGGGGGCCGTAACAATCAGCCCCAGCATTTT
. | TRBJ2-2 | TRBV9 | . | CASSPGAGIGTGELFF | TGTGCCAGCAGCCCAGGGGCCGGGATCGGCACCGGGGAGCTGTTTTTT
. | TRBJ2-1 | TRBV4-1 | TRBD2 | CASSQAGLAGVQLNEQFF | TGCGCCAGCAGCCAAGCCGGACTAGCGGGAGTTCAGCTAAATGAGCAGTTCTTC
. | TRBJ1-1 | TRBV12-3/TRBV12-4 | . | CASSVDRRSAAFF | TGTGCCAGCAGTGTAGACAGGCGATCGGCGGCTTTCTTT
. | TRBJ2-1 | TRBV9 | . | CASSVEGGPMDGYEQFF | TGTGCCAGCAGCGTCGAGGGGGGGCCCATGGACGGCTATGAGCAGTTCTTC
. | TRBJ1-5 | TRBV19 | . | CASSMVDLSNQPQHF | TGTGCCAGTAGTATGGTAGATCTTAGCAATCAGCCCCAGCATTTT
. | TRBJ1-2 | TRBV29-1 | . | CSVAEEGFSGYTF | TGCAGCGTTGCAGAGGAGGGCTTCTCTGGCTACACCTTC
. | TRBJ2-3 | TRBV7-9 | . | CASSLSGAEDTQYF | TGTGCCAGCAGCTTATCAGGGGCAGAAGATACGCAGTATTTT